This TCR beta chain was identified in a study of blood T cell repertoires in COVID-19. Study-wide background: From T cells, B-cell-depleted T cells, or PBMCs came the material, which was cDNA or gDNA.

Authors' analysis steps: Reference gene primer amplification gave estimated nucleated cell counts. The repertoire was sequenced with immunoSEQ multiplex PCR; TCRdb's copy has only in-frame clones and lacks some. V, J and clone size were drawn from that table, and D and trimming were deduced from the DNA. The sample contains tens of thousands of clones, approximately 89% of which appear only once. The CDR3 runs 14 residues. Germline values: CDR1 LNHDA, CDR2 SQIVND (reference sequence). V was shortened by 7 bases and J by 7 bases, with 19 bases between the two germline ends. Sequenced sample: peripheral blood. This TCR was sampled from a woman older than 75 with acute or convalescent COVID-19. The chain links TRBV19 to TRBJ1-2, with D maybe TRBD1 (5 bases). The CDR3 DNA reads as TGTGCCAGTACCGACAGTCCTGCCTCTTCTGGCTACACCTTC. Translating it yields CASTDSPASSGYTF.